The TCR beta chain under discussion was sequenced for a study of T cells expressing NK-cell markers. In germline, CDR1 is DFQATT, CDR2 SNEGSKA (reference sequence). The CDR3 runs to 14 residues. TCRdb re-called the 5' RACE reads and gives one entry per CDR3 protein, without DNA. In all, the sample yields some 190,000 distinct CDR3 sequences. The rearrangement links TRBV20-1 to TRBJ1-5; TCRdb's D call, TRBD1, is unchecked because there is no DNA. The sequencing input was blood T cells: a sorted CD56 or NKG2C T cell subset, CD4+ or CD8+ T cells, or bulk PBMC T cells (not recorded which). The TCR was taken from a man aged 18-69 years in good health. CDR3 amino acids: CSASGTGGSQPQHF.